A selection of T cell receptor beta chains follows, all from one sample in a study of blood T cells in healthy people across ages. TCRdb analysed the 5' RACE reads with MiXCR anew, one entry per CDR3 protein. The sample has approximately 940,000 distinct CDR3 sequences; about 48% are singletons. The sample was blood. All receptors derive from a man under 40 in good health. CDR3s leave out the opening cysteine and the closing phenylalanine or tryptophan. D genes are given only for firm matches. Only part of the rows carry a size: once, few, many, or a class if the clone is expanded.

TRBJ1-1 | - | TRBV29-1 | few | 13 | SVEDPAGVNTEAF
TRBJ2-5 | - | TRBV4-1 | - | 13 | ASSQEAAIINEQY
TRBJ1-2 | - | TRBV15 | few | 11 | ATSRDTNYGYT
TRBJ2-1 | - | TRBV4-2 | - | 14 | ASSQDPGGVSNEQF
TRBJ2-4 | - | TRBV4-1 | few | 10 | ASSQDQRTQY
TRBJ2-7 | - | TRBV2 | - | 12 | ASRRIKSSYKQY
TRBJ2-7 | - | TRBV27 | few | 11 | ASRSTGFYEQY
TRBJ2-1 | - | TRBV28 | - | 12 | ASSLQGSENEQF
TRBJ2-7 | - | TRBV4-1 | - | 11 | ASSQSGAWEQY
TRBJ2-1 | TRBD1 | TRBV29-1 | few | 11 | SGGQGGYNEQF
TRBJ2-7 | TRBD2 | TRBV11-3 | - | 16 | ASSLFDSSGGTFYEQY
TRBJ1-2 | - | TRBV7-9 | - | 13 | ASLTLGQRLDGYT
TRBJ2-7 | - | TRBV20-1 | - | 9 | SAREADEQY
TRBJ2-3 | - | TRBV7-9 | - | 13 | ASRTQGGSTDTQY
TRBJ1-1 | - | TRBV7-6 | - | 14 | ASSLGTPSEGTEAF
TRBJ2-2 | TRBD1 | TRBV9 | few | 12 | ASRLTGVSGELF
TRBJ2-3 | - | TRBV7-2 | - | 12 | ASSLGPHTDTQY
TRBJ2-1 | TRBD1 | TRBV6-1 | - | 12 | ASSDTGGQETQF
TRBJ2-3 | - | TRBV3-1 | - | 18 | ASSQSEQDPVGDFPDTQY
TRBJ2-5 | TRBD2 | TRBV20-1 | - | 13 | SAPQRGRTQETQY
TRBJ2-7 | - | TRBV3-1 | - | 16 | ASSQRRLETAVPHEQY
TRBJ1-1 | - | TRBV3-1 | - | 11 | ATRPVENTEAF
TRBJ2-3 | - | TRBV10-3 | few | 13 | AISGPPQSPDTQY
TRBJ1-2 | - | TRBV4-1 | - | 15 | ASSQDFLTGTNYGYT
TRBJ2-3 | - | TRBV6-5 | - | 11 | AGESAPGDTQY
TRBJ1-1 | - | TRBV25-1 | - | 12 | ASSGDLGITEAF
TRBJ2-6 | - | TRBV21-1 | few | 19 | ASSKALWGTPAFSGANVLT
TRBJ1-2 | TRBD1 | TRBV15 | - | 13 | ATSRARTGLDGYT
TRBJ2-3 | - | TRBV20-1 | - | 11 | SARDRGPDTQY
TRBJ1-2 | TRBD1 | TRBV20-1 | few | 11 | SAPRPTGDGYT
TRBJ2-3 | TRBD2 | TRBV5-1 | - | 13 | ASSTGTSEADTQY
TRBJ1-1 | - | TRBV29-1 | - | 13 | SVEGTSFLNTEAF
TRBJ2-3 | - | TRBV4-3 | few | 13 | ASSQDLGGLDTQY
TRBJ2-1 | TRBD2 | TRBV6-2/TRBV6-3 | few | 11 | ASSYRAGGEQF
TRBJ1-6 | TRBD1 | TRBV5-1 | few | 14 | ASSDEPGQGASPLH
TRBJ1-2 | TRBD1 | TRBV29-1 | - | 11 | SVREAGGGGYT
TRBJ2-3 | - | TRBV9 | - | 13 | ASSVSGTETDTQY
TRBJ1-1 | - | TRBV14 | - | 11 | ASRPRSGPEAF
TRBJ2-1 | TRBD1 | TRBV7-9 | few | 15 | ASSLASGDRGHNEQF
TRBJ2-1 | - | TRBV4-1 | few | 12 | ASSPWGAYNEQF
TRBJ2-1 | - | TRBV7-8 | many | 13 | ASSYSTGTYNEQF
TRBJ2-7 | TRBD1 | TRBV7-2 | - | 13 | ASSWSQGARYEQY
TRBJ1-1 | - | TRBV28 | many | 11 | ASSLAGVTEAF
TRBJ2-5 | - | TRBV7-2 | once | 10 | ANSSTDETQY
- | TRBD2 | TRBV6-2/TRBV6-3 | - | 14 | ASSYASGRRSETQY
TRBJ1-2 | - | TRBV18 | few | 12 | ASSPRQSNYGYT
TRBJ2-5 | TRBD2 | TRBV2 | - | 15 | ASLRLAGGQYQETQY
TRBJ1-1 | TRBD1 | TRBV29-1 | few | 11 | SVEPGGRVEAF